This passage covers 32 T cell receptor beta chains from one sample sequenced in a study of Ad26.COV2.S vaccination and SARS-CoV-2 variants. Libraries were prepared by immunoSEQ multiplex PCR; TCRdb keeps only in-frame clonotypes and omits some of them. The data contain 250,000 or so clones, around nine tenths of them singletons. Treatment: some 19 received Ad26.COV2.S at low or high dose, single or two shots; about 5 received placebo; per-sample allocation not given. Collection of samples fell on day 63 after the first vaccine or placebo injection. This material consisted of peripheral blood, taken in a trial of Ad26.COV2.S vaccine versus placebo. The receptors stem from a person aged 18-65 years who received the Ad26.COV2.S COVID-19 vaccine or a placebo.

This clone has just one count. The chain employs TRBV5-1 and TRBJ2-7; D is ambiguous. Between the trimmed V and J ends, which lost 0 bases and 5 bases, there was a span of 6 bases. The CDR3 totals 12 residues. Per the germline V gene, CDR1 is SGHRS and CDR2 is YFSETQ. The CDR3 loop is CASSLVLNEQYF. The CDR3 coding sequence is TGCGCCAGCAGCTTGGTTCTGAACGAGCAGTACTTC.

The chain recombines TRBV2 with TRBJ1-5; 7 positions match TRBD1. Looked up from germline, CDR1 is SNHLY and CDR2 is FYNNEI. This CDR3 comprises 17 residues. With V trimmed by 2 bases and J by 3 bases, 10 bases remained unmatched. This CDR3 is CASSETPGGNPNQPQHF. The CDR3 DNA follows: TGTGCCAGCAGTGAAACCCCAGGGGGGAATCCCAATCAGCCCCAGCATTTT.

The chain combines TRBV5-4 with TRBJ2-1, with D tentatively TRBD1 (5 bases). The ends were cut back, 3 bases at V and 9 bases at J, with 16 bases in the middle. This CDR3 contains 14 residues. The germline V gene encodes CDR1 SGHNT and CDR2 YYREEE (reference sequence). CDR3 coding DNA: TGTGCCAGCAGCTCCTCTGCTAGACAGACTGAGCAGTTCTTC. Its translation is CASSSSARQTEQFF.

The chain recombines TRBV23-1 with TRBJ1-2; 8 positions agree with TRBD1. TRBV23-1 is an ORF, with its function uncertain. The CDR3 is 15 amino acids. Germline trimming cut 3 bases from V and 8 bases from J; bases unmatched to any gene: 11. CDR3 bases: TGCGCCAGCAGTCACAGACGGTCAGGGGGCGACGGCTACACCTTC. This encodes CASSHRRSGGDGYTF.

The chain couples TRBV6-2 or TRBV6-3 to TRBJ2-1; no definite D call. The V end was cut by 3 bases, the J end by 7 bases, with 10 bases between. From germline, CDR1 is MNHEY and CDR2 SVGEGT. The CDR3 is made up of 13 amino acids. CDR3 DNA sequence: TGTGCCAGCAGTTATAGACTTGATAATGAGCAGTTCTTC. This encodes CASSYRLDNEQFF.

The rearrangement uses TRBV5-1 and TRBJ1-4; tentatively, D is TRBD1 (5 bases). The CDR3 is 14 residues long. V shed 0 bases and J shed 4 bases, with 7 bases lying between them. Germline V gene sequence: CDR1 SGHRS, CDR2 YFSETQ. The CDR3, as DNA: TGCGCCAGCAGCTTGGCGGGGCATAATGAAAAACTGTTTTTT. It yields the protein CASSLAGHNEKLFF.

Only a few counts were recorded for this clone. This chain connects TRBV4-1 to TRBJ2-7, with TRBD1 matching 7 bases. V was clipped by 1 base and J by 2 bases; unmatched bases: 5. The germline CDR1 and CDR2 sequences are MGHRA and YSYEKL. There are 15 residues in the CDR3. The CDR3 DNA reads as TGCGCCAGCAGCCAAGGGTCTACAGGGGCCTACGAGCAGTACGTC. Its translation: CASSQGSTGAYEQYV.

This chain connects TRBV7-2 to TRBJ2-1, with TRBD1 identical over 7 bases. CDR1 and CDR2 from the germline V gene are SGHTA and FQGNSA. The ends lost 2 bases at V and 13 bases at J; junction bases unmatched: 5. The CDR3 is made up of 12 amino acids. The CDR3 DNA reads TGTGCCAGCAGCTTACAGGGGGTGGCTCAGTTCTTC. Its protein product is CASSLQGVAQFF.

This chain joins TRBV29-1 and TRBJ2-3, with 10 bases aligning to TRBD2. CDR1 and CDR2 from the germline V gene are SQVTM and ANQGSEA. V shed 5 bases and J 4 bases; nucleotides not matched to a gene: 6. The CDR3 has 14 residues. The CDR3 nucleotides read TGCAGCGTTCCCAGCGGGGGGGCCTCAGATACGCAGTATTTT. Amino acids: CSVPSGGASDTQYF.

The count of this clone is one. The chain is built from TRBV7-9 and TRBJ2-7, with no clear D. V was trimmed by 5 bases and J by 0 bases, leaving 8 bases between them. CDR1 is SEHNR and CDR2 is FQNEAQ in the germline V gene (reference sequence). CDR3 length: 13 amino acids. The CDR3 protein is CASSPQSSYEQYF. CDR3 DNA: TGTGCCAGCAGCCCACAAAGCTCCTACGAGCAGTACTTC.

The sample holds a few counts of this clone. The chain employs TRBV5-3 and TRBJ1-1; D not resolved. TRBV5-3 is an open reading frame, and its role is uncertain. There are 14 residues in the CDR3. Trimming cost V 3 bases and J 3 bases, with 12 bases left between them. The CDR3 protein is CARSYSSGHTEAFF. The CDR3 nucleotides read TGTGCCAGAAGCTATTCCAGTGGGCACACTGAAGCTTTCTTT.

V usage is TRBV6-5 and J usage is TRBJ2-1, with D possibly TRBD2 on 5 matching bases. V lost 2 bases and J lost 10, with 9 bases in between. This CDR3 has 12 amino acids. Germline V gene data show CDR1 as MNHEY and CDR2 as SVGAGI. CDR3: CASSYRDGEQFF. Here the CDR3 DNA reads TGTGCCAGCAGTTACCGGGATGGGGAGCAGTTCTTC.

The gene calls are TRBV7-2 and TRBJ1-1; D unresolved. Trimming removed 6 bases at V and 8 bases at J, with 13 bases between. CDR1 SGHTA and CDR2 FQGNSA come from the germline V gene. This CDR3 has 12 amino acids. The CDR3 DNA is TGTGCCAGCAGTCTTGACGGGCGGGAAGCTTTCTTT. Its protein product is CASSLDGREAFF.

V and J are TRBV9 and TRBJ2-1, with 10 bases aligning to TRBD2. Germline lookup yields CDR1 SGDLS and CDR2 YYNGEE. Trimming at V came to 2 bases and at J to 8 bases, leaving 7 bases not matched to a gene. The CDR3 is 15 amino acids. In nucleotides, the CDR3 is TGTGCCAGCAGCGTGGGCCTAGCGGGAGATCATGAGCAGTTCTTC. Translation: CASSVGLAGDHEQFF.

The chain is built from TRBV18 and TRBJ2-5; a possible D gene is TRBD1 (5 bases). V was pared by 3 bases and J by 1 base, with 9 bases between. The CDR3 has 14 amino acids. Germline CDR1 is KGHSH and CDR2 is LQKENI. CDR3 in DNA: TGTGCCAGCTCACCCAAGGGGTCCCAAGAGACCCAGTACTTC. It yields the protein CASSPKGSQETQYF.

The chain links TRBV5-8 to TRBJ1-2; 9 nucleotides align to TRBD1. This CDR3 is 15 amino acids long. Germline V gene lookup returns CDR1 SGHTS and CDR2 YDEGEE. Unmatched junction bases numbered 6, after V lost 2 bases and J lost 4 bases. The CDR3 loop is CASSLSGTGSYGYTF. The CDR3 DNA follows: TGTGCCAGCAGCTTATCCGGGACAGGGAGCTATGGCTACACCTTC.

This chain connects TRBV5-1 to TRBJ2-1; D may match TRBD1 or TRBD2 (6 bases each). The CDR3 covers 15 residues. The germline CDR1 and CDR2 sequences are SGHRS and YFSETQ. V gave up 6 bases and J gave up 9 bases, with 22 bases separating them. CDR3 residues: CASTYGQGTPPEQFF. CDR3 sequence (DNA): TGCGCCAGCACCTACGGGCAGGGGACTCCCCCTGAGCAGTTCTTC.

This sequence joins TRBV19 and TRBJ1-5; D is possibly TRBD1 (5 bases). V lost 6 bases to trimming and J lost 1 base, with 16 bases between them. Germline V lookup: CDR1 LNHDA, CDR2 SQIVND (reference sequence). The CDR3 totals 16 residues. In nucleotides, the CDR3 is TGTGCCAGTAGCGTCCTTCGGGGGGACAGCAATCAGCCCCAGCATTTT. As protein: CASSVLRGDSNQPQHF.

This chain uses TRBV9 with TRBJ1-1; D call uncertain. In germline, CDR1 is SGDLS, CDR2 YYNGEE. The CDR3 covers 13 residues. V dropped 3 bases and J dropped 0 bases, with 6 bases sitting between them. The CDR3 region has the DNA TGTGCCAGCAGCGGAACAGTGAACACTGAAGCTTTCTTT. Its protein is CASSGTVNTEAFF. The variable domain in full, with the rest retrieved from reference TRBV9 and TRBJ1-1, is DSGVTQTPKHLITATGQRVTLRCSPRSGDLSVYWYQQSLDQGLQFLIQYYNGEERAKGNILERFSAQQFPDLHSELNLSSLELGDSALYFCASSGTVNTEAFFGQGTRLTVV.

The CDR3 loop reads CASSQREATSYEQYF. The CDR3 bases are TGCGCCAGCAGCCAACGAGAAGCGACTTCCTACGAGCAGTACTTC. The rearrangement uses TRBV4-1 and TRBJ2-7; D unclear. This CDR3 contains 15 residues. Germline CDR1 and CDR2: MGHRA and YSYEKL. The V gene lost 2 bases and the J gene lost 1 base, with 12 bases spanning the gap.

The CDR3 protein is CASRLGNQRGNEQFF. In DNA form, the CDR3 reads TGTGCCAGCAGGCTGGGAAACCAGCGGGGCAATGAGCAGTTCTTC. The chain couples TRBV6-5 to TRBJ2-1; 7 positions agree with TRBD2. The V segment lost 6 bases and the J segment 6 bases; nucleotides outside the gene matches: 11. The CDR3 has 15 residues. In germline, CDR1 is MNHEY, CDR2 SVGAGI.

The J gene is TRBJ1-5, the V gene TRBV28; 7 bases line up with TRBD1. This CDR3 region has 16 residues. Germline-derived CDR1 and CDR2 are MDHEN and SYDVKM. V was pared by 1 base and J by 2 bases, with 5 bases of the junction left unmatched. Here the CDR3 DNA reads TGTGCCAGCAGTTTATATGGAGGGGGCGGCAATCAGCCCCAGCATTTT. It codes for CASSLYGGGGNQPQHF.

The CDR3 here is CASRNRGVETQYF. The CDR3 DNA follows: TGTGCCAGCAGAAACAGGGGAGTGGAGACCCAGTACTTC. This rearrangement joins TRBV6-5 to TRBJ2-5; 7 nucleotides agree with TRBD1. From germline, CDR1 is MNHEY and CDR2 SVGAGI. This CDR3 contains 13 residues. J lost 5 bases, V lost 6 bases, and 6 bases had no gene match.

The chain carries TRBV27 and TRBJ2-7; D not resolved. V lost 6 bases and J 7 bases, leaving 25 bases between the germline ends. The CDR3 runs 16 residues. Germline V lookup: CDR1 MNHEY, CDR2 SMNVEV (reference sequence). CDR3 DNA sequence: TGTGCCAGCAGACTCTTACATAAGGAGTCGGCTGATGAGCAGTACTTC. Translating gives CASRLLHKESADEQYF.

The chain employs TRBV4-1 and TRBJ2-1; 7 bases fit TRBD2. This CDR3 is 15 amino acids long. CDR1 and CDR2 (germline): MGHRA, YSYEKL. V dropped 1 base and J dropped 7; count of bases not matched to a gene: 7. Here the CDR3 reads CASSQARAGVNEQFF. The DNA of the CDR3 is TGCGCCAGCAGCCAAGCCAGGGCGGGGGTAAATGAGCAGTTCTTC.

The chain uses TRBV30 and TRBJ2-3; D perhaps matches TRBD1 (6 bases). The CDR3 is 14 amino acids. Trimming pared 2 bases from V and 0 bases from J, leaving 9 bases between. The germline CDR1 and CDR2 sequences are GTSNPN and SVGIG (reference sequence). CDR3 sequence: CAWSRGLSTDTQYF. CDR3 sequence (DNA): TGTGCCTGGAGTAGGGGGTTGAGCACAGATACGCAGTATTTT.

This clone has a single count. The chain employs TRBV30 and TRBJ1-2; 7 positions match TRBD1. J lost 4 bases, V lost 8 bases, and 13 bases had no gene match. This CDR3 has 14 amino acids. CDR1 and CDR2 from the germline V gene are GTSNPN and SVGIG (reference sequence). The CDR3 region has the DNA TGTGCCAGCGGGACAGCCTCTGGAAGCTATGGCTACACCTTC. Its translation: CASGTASGSYGYTF.

This chain connects TRBV27 to TRBJ2-4; 7 bases align to TRBD1. The CDR3 runs 15 residues. V dropped 6 bases and J dropped 0; count of bases not matched to a gene: 5. Germline V gene lookup returns CDR1 MNHEY and CDR2 SMNVEV (reference sequence). CDR3 nucleotide sequence: TGTGCCAGCAGCCTCGGGACAGAAGCCAAAAACATTCAGTACTTC. As protein: CASSLGTEAKNIQYF.

This rearrangement joins TRBV5-1 to TRBJ2-3; TRBD1 matches 8 bases. The CDR3 is 13 residues long. Unmatched junction bases numbered 5, after V lost 4 bases and J lost 7 bases. Germline lookup yields CDR1 SGHRS and CDR2 YFSETQ. The CDR3 nucleotides are TGCGCCAGCAGCCCGGACAGGGCGAATACGCAGTATTTT. Its protein is CASSPDRANTQYF.

J is TRBJ1-2 and V is TRBV2; D ambiguous. Trimming took 6 bases from V and 4 from J, leaving 12 bases between them. The CDR3 spans 13 residues. CDR1 and CDR2 from the germline V gene are SNHLY and FYNNEI. The CDR3 coding sequence is TGTGCCAGCAGGGTCCTCGGGTCCTATGGCTACACCTTC. Protein product: CASRVLGSYGYTF.

J is TRBJ1-2 and V is TRBV6-2 or TRBV6-3; unclear D gene. V dropped 2 bases and J dropped 6 bases, with 16 bases sitting between them. The CDR3 runs to 15 residues. Germline V CDR1 and CDR2: MNHEY, SVGEGT. The CDR3 DNA reads as TGTGCCAGCAGTTACACATACTCCATGAGGGATGGCTACACCTTC. Its protein product is CASSYTYSMRDGYTF.

The rearrangement joins TRBV5-1 to TRBJ2-7; D not resolved. Germline V CDR1 and CDR2: SGHRS, YFSETQ. The CDR3 runs 12 residues. V gave up 4 bases and J gave up 3 bases, with 8 bases separating them. CDR3 protein: CASSPSNYEQYF. Here the CDR3 DNA reads TGCGCCAGCAGCCCGTCCAACTACGAGCAGTACTTC.